This TCR beta chain appears in the sequencing data of a study of shared clonotypes between healthy human individuals. Study conclusions and caveats: Rarefaction demonstrated incomplete sorted-subset sequencing despite large depth. The study found lower generation probabilities in non-shared clonotypes than in those shared by all four donors. Generally, naive subsets came out with larger estimated richness than memory subsets.

To note about this clone: Antigen: not known.

CD45RO negativity and positive selection for CCR7 defined naive CD8 cells, a population that excluded terminally differentiated effector memory CD45RA+ cells. Assay used: immunoSEQ multiplex PCR; TCRdb lists only in-frame clones, some missing. The sample records about 2.1 million clones, around 95% being singletons. The V gene's germline CDR1 is LNHNV and CDR2 YYDKDF (reference sequence). V was clipped by 5 bases and J by 2 bases, with 21 bases between them. The CDR3 is made up of 17 amino acids. The source is a man between 18 and 35 years old in good health. Some clones in this sample may be carry-over from other donors' samples. The sequenced sample was naive CD8+ T cells from PBMCs. This chain connects TRBV15 to TRBJ1-1; possible D gene TRBD1, 5 bases. The CDR3 protein is CATSRRAGRMGNTEAFF. In nucleotides, the CDR3 is TGTGCCACCAGCCGACGAGCAGGGAGGATGGGAAACACTGAAGCTTTCTTT.